The 18 T cell receptor beta chains below all came from one sample that was sequenced in a study of blood T cell repertoires in COVID-19. Clones were read by immunoSEQ multiplex PCR, and TCRdb kept only the in-frame ones, dropping some. This table has some 150,000 clones, approximately 86% appearing once. The sequenced material came from peripheral blood. The receptors come from a woman aged 50 to 60 with acute or convalescent COVID-19.

The chain links TRBV11-2 to TRBJ2-1; the match to TRBD2 covers 14 bases. Germline-derived CDR1 and CDR2 are SGHAT and FQNNGV. CDR3 size: 15 residues. J lost 9 bases, V lost 3 bases, and 4 bases had no gene match. The CDR3: CASSFTGTSGSEQFF. CDR3 nucleotide sequence: TGTGCCAGCAGCTTTACCGGGACTAGCGGGAGTGAGCAGTTCTTC. The variable domain in full, with the rest retrieved from reference TRBV11-2 and TRBJ2-1, is EAGVAQSPRYKIIEKRQSVAFWCNPISGHATLYWYQQILGQGPKLLIQFQNNGVVDDSQLPKDRFSAERLKGVDSTLKIQPAKLEDSAVYLCASSFTGTSGSEQFFGPGTRLTVL.

This chain uses TRBV19 with TRBJ1-4; the D is unclear. Germline CDR1 is LNHDA and CDR2 is SQIVND (reference sequence). CDR3 length equals 14 residues. V was clipped by 7 bases and J by 3 bases, with 12 bases between them. The CDR3: CASNRGSPNEKLFF. The DNA of the CDR3 is TGTGCCAGTAACCGGGGATCACCTAATGAAAAACTGTTTTTT.

This chain uses TRBV9 with TRBJ2-3; 7 bases are shared with TRBD2. Germline lookup yields CDR1 SGDLS and CDR2 YYNGEE. V was clipped by 0 bases and J by 4 bases; unmatched bases: 8. The CDR3 is 16 amino acids. In DNA form, the CDR3 reads TGTGCCAGCAGCGTAGATTGGAGACTAGCAGCAGATACGCAGTATTTT. Translating gives CASSVDWRLAADTQYF.

The V call is TRBV5-1, the J call TRBJ2-3, with D possibly being TRBD2 (5 bases). Germline values: CDR1 SGHRS, CDR2 YFSETQ. CDR3 length: 16 residues. Deletions cut 4 bases from V and 2 bases from J, with 17 bases between. The CDR3 is CASSRVVSGSTDTQYF. For the CDR3, the DNA is TGCGCCAGCAGCCGAGTGGTGTCGGGGTCCACAGATACGCAGTATTTT.

The chain combines TRBV30 with TRBJ2-7; 10 nucleotides agree with TRBD1. V shed 2 bases, J shed 2 bases, and the junction held 3 bases outside the gene matches. The germline V gene has CDR1 GTSNPN and CDR2 SVGIG (reference sequence). The CDR3 is made up of 14 amino acids. The CDR3 loop reads CAWSSGTGAYEQYF. As DNA, the CDR3 is TGTGCCTGGAGTTCAGGGACAGGGGCCTACGAGCAGTACTTC.

This rearrangement joins TRBV27 to TRBJ1-5; TRBD1 matches 8 bases. Looked up from germline, CDR1 is MNHEY and CDR2 is SMNVEV (reference sequence). Germline trimming cut 3 bases from V and 3 bases from J; bases unmatched to any gene: 1. CDR3 length: 14 amino acids. The CDR3 DNA reads as TGTGCCAGCAGTTTGGGACAGGTCAATCAGCCCCAGCATTTT. It is translated as CASSLGQVNQPQHF.

Notes on this clone: The identical CDR3 is also encoded by other nucleotide sequences in the sample. The genes are TRBV2 and TRBJ2-5; weak D call: TRBD2 (5 bases). The germline V gene has CDR1 SNHLY and CDR2 FYNNEI. The germline V and J ends were trimmed by 4 bases and 5 bases, with 8 bases remaining between them. The CDR3 spans 12 residues. CDR3 nucleotides: TGTGCCAGCAGTGGAGGCGGGGAGACCCAGTACTTC. Translated, it gives CASSGGGETQYF.

The rearrangement joins TRBV6-6 to TRBJ1-3, with a tentative D call TRBD1 (6 bases). Germline CDR1 MNHNY, CDR2 SVGAGI (reference sequence). Between the trimmed V and J ends, which lost 5 bases and 0 bases, there was a span of 14 bases. The CDR3 sequence is 16 residues long. The DNA for the CDR3 is TGTGCCAGCAGTCGAGTGGACAGCTTCTCTGGAAACACCATATATTTT. Translating gives CASSRVDSFSGNTIYF.

CDR3 amino acids: CASSVGLAGGPSTDTQYF. CDR3 coding DNA: TGTGCCAGCAGTGTGGGGCTAGCGGGGGGGCCGAGCACAGATACGCAGTATTTT. This chain joins TRBV6-1 and TRBJ2-3, with 12 bases aligning to TRBD2. CDR1 and CDR2 (germline): MNHNS, SASEGT. V trimming: 4 bases; J trimming: 0 bases; junction bases outside the gene matches: 8. The CDR3 is 18 residues long.

This clone was found once. The rearrangement links TRBV19 to TRBJ1-5, with 8 nucleotides matching TRBD1. The CDR3 is made up of 14 amino acids. Germline trimming cut 4 bases from V and 6 bases from J; bases unmatched to any gene: 5. Germline-derived CDR1 and CDR2 are LNHDA and SQIVND (reference sequence). The CDR3 loop reads CASSTGQGGQPQHF. Here the CDR3 DNA reads TGTGCCAGTAGTACTGGACAGGGCGGTCAGCCCCAGCATTTT.

This rearrangement joins TRBV6-1 to TRBJ2-5; D is perhaps TRBD1 (7 bases). Trimming left V 3 bases short and J 1 base short, with 12 bases between. The CDR3 is 15 amino acids. Germline CDR1 is MNHNS and CDR2 is SASEGT. The CDR3 bases are TGTGCCAGCAGTGAGGGGGGACAGAGCCAAGAGACCCAGTACTTC. Protein sequence: CASSEGGQSQETQYF.

The V gene is TRBV15, the J gene TRBJ2-7; 13 positions match TRBD2. Germline CDR1 and CDR2: LNHNV and YYDKDF (reference sequence). The CDR3 spans 17 residues. The ends lost 3 bases at V and 1 base at J; junction bases unmatched: 6. CDR3 region: CATSSPGTSGISYEQYF. The CDR3 bases are TGTGCCACCAGCAGCCCCGGGACTAGCGGGATATCCTACGAGCAGTACTTC. The whole variable domain, remainder taken from reference TRBV15 and TRBJ2-7, is DAMVIQNPRYQVTQFGKPVTLSCSQTLNHNVMYWYQQKSSQAPKLLFHYYDKDFNNEADTPDNFQSRRPNTSFCFLDIRSPGLGDTAMYLCATSSPGTSGISYEQYFGPGTRLTVT.

This clone was detected only a few times. The same CDR3 is also encoded by other DNA sequences in this sample. The V call is TRBV5-4, the J call TRBJ2-6; 12 nucleotides agree with TRBD1. J gave up 3 bases and V 0 bases, and 4 bases lay outside the gene matches. The CDR3 spans 18 residues. CDR1 and CDR2 (germline): SGHNT, YYREEE (reference sequence). CDR3 residues: CASSLAGQGARGANVLTF. The DNA for the CDR3 is TGTGCCAGCAGCTTGGCGGGACAGGGGGCTCGTGGGGCCAACGTCCTGACTTTC.

The genes are TRBV27 and TRBJ1-5; D unresolved. Trimming cost V 2 bases and J 1 base, with 12 bases left between them. The CDR3 length is 16 residues. Germline loops: CDR1 MNHEY, CDR2 SMNVEV (reference sequence). CDR3: CASSLVGRTSNQPQHF. The DNA of the CDR3 is TGTGCCAGCAGTTTAGTAGGGAGGACGAGCAATCAGCCCCAGCATTTT.

The V and J genes are TRBV7-2 and TRBJ2-2; unclear D gene. Germline loops: CDR1 SGHTA, CDR2 FQGNSA. This CDR3 contains 14 residues. V lost 5 bases and J lost 1, with 8 bases in between. CDR3 DNA: TGTGCCAGCAGCCCCGTCTTGAACACCGGGGAGCTGTTTTTT. This encodes CASSPVLNTGELFF.

The genes are TRBV3-1 (or the pseudogene TRBV3-2) and TRBJ1-1, with a weak D call TRBD1 (5 bases). With 4 bases removed from V and 2 bases from J, the gap between germline ends came to 8 bases. The CDR3 has 13 residues. The germline V gene has CDR1 LGHDT and CDR2 YNNKEL (reference sequence). The CDR3 reads CASSRGGNTEAFF. The CDR3 region has the DNA TGTGCCAGCAGCCGCGGGGGTAACACTGAAGCTTTCTTT.

The chain recombines TRBV20-1 with TRBJ2-5, with 7 bases lining up with TRBD2. The CDR3 runs to 17 residues. Trimming cost V 3 bases and J 1 base; bases outside gene matches: 14. In germline, CDR1 is DFQATT, CDR2 SNEGSKA (reference sequence). The CDR3 DNA sequence: TGCAGTGCTAGTCATATCACTCCAGCGGGAATCCAAGAGACCCAGTACTTC. Translated, it gives CSASHITPAGIQETQYF.

J is TRBJ2-7 and V is TRBV11-3; 8 bases align to TRBD1. J lost 6 bases, V lost 3 bases, and 4 bases had no gene match. Germline CDR1 is SGHNT and CDR2 is YENEEA. The CDR3 runs 13 residues. CDR3 amino acids: CASSFAGGREQYF. In nucleotides, the CDR3 is TGTGCCAGCAGCTTCGCAGGGGGCCGCGAGCAGTACTTC.